This T cell receptor (beta chain) was identified during a study of T cell responses to AZD1222 COVID-19 vaccine (dated by TCRdb to about 2021). Turning to the overall study: AZD1222 recipients whose second dose came at about 4 weeks and those whose second dose came at about 12 weeks were combined into one group, since spike-specific TCR depth and breadth did not differ between the two schedules. A total of 233 trial participants underwent TCR sequencing, of whom about 210 received two doses of AZD1222 and 26 received two doses of the MenACWY control vaccine. Trial participants were enrolled by age into subgroups of 18-55, 56-69 and 70-plus years, and about 150, 27 and 61 TCR-sequenced participants, respectively, were included in these subgroups. What the research found in general, with its limitations: The vaccine-associated CD4 TCRs covered the entire spike protein, and the dominant responses fell in regions 160-218 and 743-854. In the small 56-69-year group, the increase in depth fell short of significance, most likely because of low power. Conclusions about previously exposed vaccinees are limited, since just a handful of AZD1222 recipients were seropositive for SARS-CoV-2 at baseline. Nearly half of unique spike-specific TCRs reportedly recognized epitopes outside regions mutated in the B.1.351 and B.1.1.7 variants. After two AZD1222 doses, spike-specific TCR breadth and depth were significantly higher than at day 0 and than in MenACWY recipients. Because no day 14 peak-response samples were available, the repertoires could be characterized only after the peak T cell response. Participants were mostly white British, with more females than males. The authors suggested clonal diversity may have been underestimated.

About this clone: The antigen it recognizes is unknown. No qualities accompany the bases; no much larger clone lies one base away.

The CDR3 regions of human TCRbeta chains were analyzed by immunosequencing. In the authors' own workflow: Repertoire TCRs were checked for matches against a reference library of SARS-CoV-2-specific TCRs that had been generated using the MIRA antigen-specificity platform. Breadth meant the fraction of unique TCRs that were SARS-CoV-2-associated, whereas depth meant the fraction of total T cells that were SARS-CoV-2-associated. Using the MIRA data, each spike-specific TCR was mapped to the spike region that the TCR reacts to and placed in a CD4 or CD8 class. Log10-transformed breadth and depth values were compared by one-way ANOVA with Sidak's multiple comparisons tests. The immuneACCESS repertoire file appears here via TCRdb, limited to in-frame rearrangements. These files lack a portion of the clones; in checked studies, under half of the deficit traces to unresolved V genes, and the cause of the others is not known. That table gives V, J and clone size, and the DNA gave D and trimming. Across this sample there are 120,000 to 150,000 clones, with approximately 91% seen only once. The ten largest clones capture over 3.5% of the sample.

The sample's time point, from its label and the paper: baseline before first vaccination. Vaccinee samples were obtained from the UK trials COV001 and COV002, which included a single-blind randomized controlled phase 2/3 trial of AZD1222 (ChAdOx1 nCoV-19) in healthy adults. For TCRbeta chain sequencing, PBMC samples from trial participants were taken at day 0 and at day 28 after the second dose. Sequences SQVTM (CDR1) and ANQGSEA (CDR2) are obtained from the germline V gene. The trim is 4 bases for V and 11 bases for J, with a gap of 9 bases between the germline ends. From the cysteine up to the phenylalanine, the CDR3 has a length of 10 residues. This entry keeps only the CDR3 DNA: 30 bases, framed from base 1.

The sample in question was peripheral blood, obtained on day 0 of AZD1222 vaccination. The chain was built from TRBV29-1 and TRBJ2-1, with TRBD2 as a weak D call on 5 bases. The source is an adult in good health. The CDR3: CSVGETKQFF. In nucleotides, the sequence is TGCAGCGTTGGGGAGACAAAGCAGTTCTTC.